This T cell receptor (beta chain) was profiled in a study of OX40 agonist ivuxolimab in advanced cancers. As for the study more broadly: Ivuxolimab was a fully human IgG2 agonistic monoclonal antibody targeting the costimulatory receptor OX40 (CD134). Intravenous ivuxolimab was administered to patients every 2 weeks at six dose levels: 0.01, 0.1, 0.3, 1.5, 3 and 10 mg/kg. Among the roughly 52 dose-escalation patients, some 20 had hepatocellular carcinoma, 15 or so melanoma, 9 renal cell carcinoma and 9 head and neck cancer. In the dose-escalation cohort, roughly 80% of patients were male, and the mean age was approximately 55 years, with a range of roughly 20 to 79. Patients were allowed to have had prior anti-PD-1, anti-PD-L1 or anti-CTLA-4 therapy, and around 37% of the dose-escalation patients had previously received checkpoint inhibitors. Partial responses occurred in three dose-escalation patients: two with cutaneous melanoma and one with hepatocellular carcinoma. The point of sequencing TCRbeta in the periphery was to test whether ivuxolimab changed TCR sequence diversity and drove clonal T-cell expansion. The paper covers the monotherapy dose-escalation part of the phase I ivuxolimab trial, which included N ≈ 52 patients. Beyond this particular receptor, the publication reports: On average, CD8+ T cells showed more expanded clones than CD4+ T cells after ivuxolimab. Partial responders in the 0.1-3.0 mg/kg groups had among the lowest normalized peripheral clonal expansion, especially among CD8+ T cells. Low levels of normalized T-cell clonal expansion were also shown by some nonresponding patients. Clonal expansion of both CD4+ and CD8+ blood T cells was observed from baseline to week 6 at doses 0.1 to 3.0 mg/kg. The antigen specificity of the clonally expanded peripheral T cells was not determined.

Patients with a history of autoimmune disease or receiving systemic immunosuppression were excluded from the trial. Peripheral blood for TCR sequencing was collected from all dose cohorts at baseline, on cycle 4 day 1, and on cycle 7 day 1. Samples came from an open-label, multicenter, first-in-human phase I dose-escalation trial of ivuxolimab. Adults with locally advanced or metastatic head and neck squamous cell, hepatocellular, melanoma or renal cell carcinoma were enrolled in the trial. Before TCR sequencing, CD4+ T cells and CD8+ T cells from peripheral blood were sorted into separate populations. Concerning this clone itself: It has no known antigen specificity. The input lacks base qualities; no much larger clone sits a single base away.

To sequence the TCRbeta CDR3 region, genomic DNA was isolated from the sorted cells. The immunoSEQ Assay was used for sequencing of TCRbeta CDR3 regions. Entries here come from immuneACCESS through TCRdb and include only in-frame sequences with V and J called. Some clones fail to appear in such tables; in the studies checked, an unresolved V gene covers under half of the shortfall, and the cause of the remainder is unknown. Across this sample there are some 120,000 clones, with 85% to 95% seen only once. 0.81% of the sample lies in the top ten. The germline V gene yields SGHRS for CDR1 and YFSETQ for CDR2. The CDR3 spans 15 residues, from the cysteine through the phenylalanine. Here the CDR3 DNA is all that survives: 45 bases in frame from base 1. Germline trimming: 4 bases from V, 6 bases from J; junction bases outside gene matches: 10.

The clonotype was recovered from an adult with an advanced solid tumor such as melanoma, head and neck, liver or kidney cancer. The sequencing here drew on CD4+ or CD8+ T cells sorted from blood, taken in a trial of the OX40 agonist ivuxolimab. The sequence is built from TRBV5-1 and TRBJ2-3, and 8 junctional nucleotides match TRBD1. The bases read TGCGCCAGCAGCGTCGGACAGGGCGGAGGGGATACGCAGTATTTT. Its coded protein is CASSVGQGGGDTQYF.